This T cell receptor beta chain was identified during a study of spatial heterogeneity in lung cancer (dated by TCRdb to between 2018 and 2021). A note on the overall study: Samples were obtained from fewer than 80 patients with early-stage, untreated non-small cell lung cancer from the lung TRACERx cohort. More beta-chain than alpha-chain transcripts were consistently detected, likely reflecting higher beta-chain transcript abundance. In the raw uncorrected reads, each unique combination of TCR and UMI appeared more than ten times on average. Follow-up PBMC samples were sequenced whenever the samples were available, and the median time to follow-up was roughly 2 years after resection. Both alpha and beta chains were TCR-sequenced in samples taken at surgery, namely 220 tumor regions, approximately 66 matched nontumor lung samples and 45 to 60 PBMC samples. In non-small cell lung cancer, the study made a quantitative comparison of TCR alpha and beta repertoires among multiple tumor regions, matched nontumor lung and blood. Nonsynonymous mutation counts, determined by whole-exome sequencing of tumor tissue, were related to TCR repertoire features.

What the authors observed across the whole study: Only roughly 14 patients were included in comparisons of baseline and follow-up blood repertoires. Confirming at a functional level the hypothesis that regional TCRs recognize regional mutations was considered to require additional single-cell paired TCR alpha and beta sequencing. Ubiquitous expanded tumor TCRs were detected in blood more often at tumor resection than at routine follow-up.

The time point label on this specimen signifies: blood at routine non-recurrence follow-up after resection. For TCR sequencing, whole RNA was extracted from tumor and nontumor lung tissue, or from cryopreserved PBMC samples, and no cell sorting was done. Only patients for whom sufficient RNA was available from at least two tumor regions were selected for TCR sequencing. The library was built by means of 5' RACE. Instrument used: NextSeq 500. The TCR library protocol attached a unique molecular identifier to each TCR cDNA molecule to allow correction of PCR and sequencing errors. Processing in the source paper ran as follows. TCR identification, UMI-based error correction and CDR3 extraction were performed with Decombinator tools. TCRs above a frequency of 2 per 1,000, corresponding to the top 1% of the tumor frequency distribution, were defined as expanded. Each repertoire was subsampled 100 times to 5,000 TCRs, after which Renyi diversity was computed with the R vegan package. To build CDR3 similarity networks, amino acid triplet string-kernel similarity was used, and CDR3s were connected when their pairwise similarity was above 0.82. The public reads were reanalyzed by TCRdb: fastp trimming at Q25, MiXCR alignment, in-frame beta chains only. CDR3 protein duplicates are merged, each entry listing the most common genes and DNA. These V and J calls are TCRdb output, not the study's own analysis. In this sample the table shows 85,000 to 100,000 distinct CDR3 sequences, approximately 20% of which occur a single time. The ten largest clones add up to 21% of the sample.

This clonotype came up a few times. The antigen it binds to is not known. Base qualities are not provided; no much larger clone lies one nucleotide away. The cysteine opens and the phenylalanine closes a CDR3 of 15 amino acids. The only DNA kept is the CDR3, 45 bases in frame from the first base. V is trimmed back by 0 bases and J by 2 bases, and the junction contains 0 bases that no gene match accounts for. Recombination linked TRBV12-3 or TRBV12-4 to TRBJ2-5; TRBD1 matches 10 bases in the middle. This sequence originates from a male donor with early-stage non-small cell lung cancer. Material: PBMCs, obtained at follow-up. The CDR3 protein is CASSLADRGQETQYF. The DNA sequence follows: TGTGCCAGCAGTTTAGCGGACAGGGGGCAAGAGACCCAGTACTTC.